One T cell receptor (beta chain) is described in this entry. The repertoire was sequenced with immunoSEQ multiplex PCR; TCRdb's copy has only in-frame clones and lacks some. Of under 70,000 clones listed, 85% to 90% are singletons. This sample is drawn from a study of OX40 agonist ivuxolimab in advanced cancers. This CDR3 is 13 amino acids long. With 2 bases removed from V and 6 bases from J, the gap between germline ends came to 8 bases. Germline CDR1 SGHDT, CDR2 YYEEEE. This rearrangement joins TRBV5-6 to TRBJ1-4; D ambiguous. The material sequenced was CD4+ or CD8+ T cells sorted from blood, taken in a trial of the OX40 agonist ivuxolimab. The TCR sequence derives from an adult with an advanced solid tumor such as melanoma, head and neck, liver or kidney cancer. CDR3 protein: CASSFWLDEKLFF. In DNA, the CDR3 is TGTGCCAGCAGCTTCTGGTTGGATGAAAAACTGTTTTTT.